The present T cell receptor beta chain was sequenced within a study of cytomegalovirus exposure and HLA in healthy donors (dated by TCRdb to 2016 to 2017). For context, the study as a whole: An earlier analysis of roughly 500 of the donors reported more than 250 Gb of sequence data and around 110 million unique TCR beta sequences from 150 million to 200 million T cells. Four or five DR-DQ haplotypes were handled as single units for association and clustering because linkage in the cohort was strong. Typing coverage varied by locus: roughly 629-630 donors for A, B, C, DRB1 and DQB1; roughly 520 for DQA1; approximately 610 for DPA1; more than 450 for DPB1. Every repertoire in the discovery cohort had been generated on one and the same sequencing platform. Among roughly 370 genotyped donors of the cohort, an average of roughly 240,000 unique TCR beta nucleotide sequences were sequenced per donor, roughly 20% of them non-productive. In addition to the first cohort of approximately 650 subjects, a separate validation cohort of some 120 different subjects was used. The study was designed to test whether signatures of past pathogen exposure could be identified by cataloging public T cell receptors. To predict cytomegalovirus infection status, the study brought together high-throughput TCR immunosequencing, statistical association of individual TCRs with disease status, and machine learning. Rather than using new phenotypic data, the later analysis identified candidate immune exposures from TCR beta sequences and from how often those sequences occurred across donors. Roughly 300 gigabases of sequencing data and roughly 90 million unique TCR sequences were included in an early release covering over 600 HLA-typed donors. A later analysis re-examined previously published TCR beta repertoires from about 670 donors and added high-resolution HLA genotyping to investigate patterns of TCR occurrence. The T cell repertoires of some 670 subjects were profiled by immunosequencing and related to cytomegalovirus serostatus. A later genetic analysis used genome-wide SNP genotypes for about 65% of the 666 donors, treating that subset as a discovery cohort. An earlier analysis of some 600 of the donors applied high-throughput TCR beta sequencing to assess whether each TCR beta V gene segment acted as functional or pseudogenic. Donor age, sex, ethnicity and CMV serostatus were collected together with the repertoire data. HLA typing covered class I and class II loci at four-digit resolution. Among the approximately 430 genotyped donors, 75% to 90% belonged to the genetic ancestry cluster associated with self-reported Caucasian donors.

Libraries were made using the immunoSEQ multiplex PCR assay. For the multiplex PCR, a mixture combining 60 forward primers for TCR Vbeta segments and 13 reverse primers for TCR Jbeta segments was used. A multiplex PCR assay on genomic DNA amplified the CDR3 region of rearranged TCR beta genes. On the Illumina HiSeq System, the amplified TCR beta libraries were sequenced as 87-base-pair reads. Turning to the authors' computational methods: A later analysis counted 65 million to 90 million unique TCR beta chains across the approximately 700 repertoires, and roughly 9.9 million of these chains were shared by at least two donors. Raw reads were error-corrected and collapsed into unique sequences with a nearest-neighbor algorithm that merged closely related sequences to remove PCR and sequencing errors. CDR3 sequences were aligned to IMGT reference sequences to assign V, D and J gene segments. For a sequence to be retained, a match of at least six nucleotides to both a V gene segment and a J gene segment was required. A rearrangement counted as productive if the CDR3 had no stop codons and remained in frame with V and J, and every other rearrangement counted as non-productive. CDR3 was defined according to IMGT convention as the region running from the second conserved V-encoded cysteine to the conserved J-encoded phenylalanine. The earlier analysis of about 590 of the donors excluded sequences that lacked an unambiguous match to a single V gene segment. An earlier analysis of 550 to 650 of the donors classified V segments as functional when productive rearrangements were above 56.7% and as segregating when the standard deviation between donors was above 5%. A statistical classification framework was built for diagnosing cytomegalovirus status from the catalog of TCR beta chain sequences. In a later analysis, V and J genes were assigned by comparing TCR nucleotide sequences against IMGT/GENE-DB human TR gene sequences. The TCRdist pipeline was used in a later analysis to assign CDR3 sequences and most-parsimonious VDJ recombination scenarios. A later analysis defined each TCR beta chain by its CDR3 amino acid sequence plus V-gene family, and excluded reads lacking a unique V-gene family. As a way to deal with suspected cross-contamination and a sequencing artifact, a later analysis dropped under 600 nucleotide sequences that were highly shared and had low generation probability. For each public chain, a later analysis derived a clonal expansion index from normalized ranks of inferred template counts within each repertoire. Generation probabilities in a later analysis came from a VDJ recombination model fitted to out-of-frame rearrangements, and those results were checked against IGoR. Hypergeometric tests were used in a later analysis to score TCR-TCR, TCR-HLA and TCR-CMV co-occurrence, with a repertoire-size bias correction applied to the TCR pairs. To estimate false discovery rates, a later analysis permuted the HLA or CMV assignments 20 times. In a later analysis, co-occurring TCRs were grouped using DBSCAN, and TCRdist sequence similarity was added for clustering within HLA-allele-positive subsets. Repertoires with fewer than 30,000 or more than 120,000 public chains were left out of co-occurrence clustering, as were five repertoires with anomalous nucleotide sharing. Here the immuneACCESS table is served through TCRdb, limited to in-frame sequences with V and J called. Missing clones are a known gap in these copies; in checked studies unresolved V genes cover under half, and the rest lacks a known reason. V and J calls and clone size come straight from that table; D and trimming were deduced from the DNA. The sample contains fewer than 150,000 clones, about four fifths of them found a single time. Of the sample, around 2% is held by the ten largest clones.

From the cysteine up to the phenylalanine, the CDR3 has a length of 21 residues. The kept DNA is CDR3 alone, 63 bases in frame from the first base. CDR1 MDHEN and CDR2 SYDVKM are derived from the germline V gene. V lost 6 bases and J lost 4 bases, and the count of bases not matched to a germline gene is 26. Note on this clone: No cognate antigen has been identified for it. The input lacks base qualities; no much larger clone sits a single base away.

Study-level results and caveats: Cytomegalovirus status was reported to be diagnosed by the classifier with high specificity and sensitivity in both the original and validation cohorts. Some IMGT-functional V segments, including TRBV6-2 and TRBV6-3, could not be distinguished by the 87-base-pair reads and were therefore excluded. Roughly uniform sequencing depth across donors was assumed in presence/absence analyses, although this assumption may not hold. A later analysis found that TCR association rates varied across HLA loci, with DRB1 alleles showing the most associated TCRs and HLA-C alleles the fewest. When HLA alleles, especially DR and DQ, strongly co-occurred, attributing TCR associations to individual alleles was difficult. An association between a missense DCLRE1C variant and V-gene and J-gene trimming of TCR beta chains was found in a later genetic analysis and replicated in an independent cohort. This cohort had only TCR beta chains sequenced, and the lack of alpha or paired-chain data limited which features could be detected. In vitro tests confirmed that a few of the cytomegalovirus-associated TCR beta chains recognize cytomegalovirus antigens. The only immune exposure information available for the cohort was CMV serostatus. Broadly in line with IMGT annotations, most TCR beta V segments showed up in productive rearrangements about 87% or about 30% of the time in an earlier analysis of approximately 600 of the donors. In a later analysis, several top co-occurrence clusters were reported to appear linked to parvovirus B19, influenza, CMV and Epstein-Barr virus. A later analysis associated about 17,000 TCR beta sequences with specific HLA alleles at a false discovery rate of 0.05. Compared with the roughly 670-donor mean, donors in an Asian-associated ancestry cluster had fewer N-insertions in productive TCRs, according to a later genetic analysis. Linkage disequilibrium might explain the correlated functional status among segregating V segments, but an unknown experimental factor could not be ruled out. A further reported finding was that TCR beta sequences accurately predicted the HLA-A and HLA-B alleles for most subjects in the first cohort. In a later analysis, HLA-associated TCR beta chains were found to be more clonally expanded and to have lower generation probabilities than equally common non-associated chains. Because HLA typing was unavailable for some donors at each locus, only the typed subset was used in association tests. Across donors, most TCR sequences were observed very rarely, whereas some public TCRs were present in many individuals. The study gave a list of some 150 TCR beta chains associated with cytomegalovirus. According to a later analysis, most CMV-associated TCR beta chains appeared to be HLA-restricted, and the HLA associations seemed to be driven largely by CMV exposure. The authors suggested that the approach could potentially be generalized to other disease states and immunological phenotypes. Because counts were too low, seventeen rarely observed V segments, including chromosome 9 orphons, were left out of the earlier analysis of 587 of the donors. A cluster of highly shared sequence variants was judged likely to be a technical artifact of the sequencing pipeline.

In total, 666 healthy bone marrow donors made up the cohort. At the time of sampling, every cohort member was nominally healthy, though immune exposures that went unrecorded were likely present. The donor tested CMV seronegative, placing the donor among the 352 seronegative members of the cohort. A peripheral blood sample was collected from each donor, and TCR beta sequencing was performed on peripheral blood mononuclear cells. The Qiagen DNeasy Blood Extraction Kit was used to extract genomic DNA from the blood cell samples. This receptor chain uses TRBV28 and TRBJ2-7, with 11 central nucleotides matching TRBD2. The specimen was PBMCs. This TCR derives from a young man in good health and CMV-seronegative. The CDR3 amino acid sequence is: CASSKPAGKGLAGLLGYEQYF. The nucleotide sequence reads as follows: TGTGCCAGCAGCAAACCCGCAGGGAAAGGACTAGCGGGTCTTCTAGGTTACGAGCAGTACTTC.